This T cell receptor beta chain was identified in a study of T cell repertoires in cytomegalovirus infection. The trim removed 8 bases at V and 2 bases at J, leaving 3 bases unmatched. Germline V gene data show CDR1 as MDHEN and CDR2 as SYDVKM. CDR3 length equals 14 residues. TCRdb fed the reads into MiXCR, producing one record per CDR3 protein. The table shows about 300,000 distinct CDR3 sequences, with roughly a tenth occurring only once. This TCR was recovered from a human donor in good health (CMV status not recorded). Some clones in this sample may be carry-over from other donors' samples. V is TRBV28 and J is TRBJ2-6; 7 bases agree with TRBD1. The sample consisted of PBMCs. The CDR3 DNA follows: TGTGCCAGCTACCAGGGGGCTGGGGCCAACGTCCTGACTTTC. Protein product: CASYQGAGANVLTF.